What follows describes a single T cell receptor (beta chain). Its specificity is not known. The sample belongs to a study of T cells in Graves' hyperthyroidism and ophthalmopathy. In the study overall: Pretreatment peripheral blood was obtained at initial diagnosis.

Study results and caveats: Prediction of ophthalmopathy progression came a median approximately 6.5 months pre-onset.

The CDR3 extends over 13 amino acids. CDR1 LGHNT and CDR2 FRNRAP come from the germline V gene. V was clipped by 1 base and J by 3 bases, with 6 bases between them. RNA transcripts provided the source from which TCR beta CDR3 regions were amplified. Carried out on the TCR CDR3, a first-round RT-PCR used the HTBI primer set. MiXCR, run by TCRdb on the multiplex PCR reads, gives a single entry per CDR3 protein. In the table there are more than 500,000 distinct CDR3 sequences, approximately 15% of which are singletons. Together with thyroid ultrasound, orbital computed tomography, serum thyroxine and TRAb, clinical symptoms were used for diagnoses.

The sequenced material came from blood. The source of this sequence is a woman aged 40 to 49 with Graves' ophthalmopathy. The chain is built from TRBV12-5 and TRBJ2-5, with D uncertain. CDR3 DNA: TGTGCTAGTGGTTTGGGCCATGAAGAGACCCAGTACTTC. Encoded protein: CASGLGHEETQYF.